This T cell receptor beta chain was sequenced in a study of lymphopenia after photon versus proton radiotherapy. The protocol was immunoSEQ multiplex PCR, while the TCRdb copy is restricted to in-frame clones and leaves out a portion. This table holds fewer than 50,000 clones, about 85% found once. The starting material was peripheral blood, obtained from a patient treated with photon-based radiotherapy. The TCR sequence derives from a man aged 35 to 55 with gastric cancer.

The CDR3 DNA sequence: TGTGCCAGCCGGCGCGACAGAAACACCGGGGAGCTGTTTTTT. It specifies CASRRDRNTGELFF. The genes are TRBV6-4 and TRBJ2-2, with a weak D call TRBD1 (5 bases). The CDR3 consists of 14 residues. The germline V gene encodes CDR1 MRHNA and CDR2 SNTAGT. Trimming removed 8 bases from V and 2 bases from J, with 12 bases in between.